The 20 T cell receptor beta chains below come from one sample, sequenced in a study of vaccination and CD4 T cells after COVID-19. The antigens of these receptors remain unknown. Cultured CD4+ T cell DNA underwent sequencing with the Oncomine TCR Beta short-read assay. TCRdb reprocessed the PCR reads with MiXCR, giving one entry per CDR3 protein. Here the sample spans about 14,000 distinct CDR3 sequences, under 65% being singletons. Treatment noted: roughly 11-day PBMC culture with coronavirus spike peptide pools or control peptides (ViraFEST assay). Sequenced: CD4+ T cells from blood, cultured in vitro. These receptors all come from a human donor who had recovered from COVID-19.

CDR3 coding DNA: TGTGCCAGCAGGGGGGGCGGTGGCTATGGCTACACCTTC. Translation gives CASRGGGGYGYTF. This chain joins TRBV2 and TRBJ1-2; D perhaps matches TRBD1 (6 bases). Germline V lookup: CDR1 SNHLY, CDR2 FYNNEI. CDR3 length equals 13 residues. V was trimmed by 6 bases and J by 4 bases, leaving 12 bases between them.

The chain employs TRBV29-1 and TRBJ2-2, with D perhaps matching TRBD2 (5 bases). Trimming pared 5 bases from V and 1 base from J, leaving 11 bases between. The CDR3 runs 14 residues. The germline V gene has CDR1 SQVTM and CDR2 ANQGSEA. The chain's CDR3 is CSVSSGVNTGELFF. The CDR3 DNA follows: TGCAGCGTTTCCAGCGGAGTGAACACCGGGGAGCTGTTTTTT.

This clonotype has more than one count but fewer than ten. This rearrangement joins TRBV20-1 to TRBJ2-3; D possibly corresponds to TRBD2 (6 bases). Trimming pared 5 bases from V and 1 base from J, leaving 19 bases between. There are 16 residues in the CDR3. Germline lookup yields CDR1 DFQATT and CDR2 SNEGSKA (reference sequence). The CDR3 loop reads CSAPGTHQDGTDTQYF. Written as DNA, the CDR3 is TGCAGTGCTCCCGGGACTCACCAAGATGGCACAGATACGCAGTATTTT.

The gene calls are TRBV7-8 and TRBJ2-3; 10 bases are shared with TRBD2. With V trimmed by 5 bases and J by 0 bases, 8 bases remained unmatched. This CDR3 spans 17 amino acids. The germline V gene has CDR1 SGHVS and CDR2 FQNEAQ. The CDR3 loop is CASSQQATSGSTDTQYF. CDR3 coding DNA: TGTGCCAGCAGCCAGCAGGCGACTAGCGGGAGCACAGATACGCAGTATTTT. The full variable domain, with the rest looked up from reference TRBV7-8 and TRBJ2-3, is GAGVSQSPRYKVAKRGQDVALRCDPISGHVSLFWYQQALGQGPEFLTYFQNEAQLDKSGLPSDRFFAERPEGSVSTLKIQRTQQEDSAVYLCASSQQATSGSTDTQYFGPGTRLTVL.

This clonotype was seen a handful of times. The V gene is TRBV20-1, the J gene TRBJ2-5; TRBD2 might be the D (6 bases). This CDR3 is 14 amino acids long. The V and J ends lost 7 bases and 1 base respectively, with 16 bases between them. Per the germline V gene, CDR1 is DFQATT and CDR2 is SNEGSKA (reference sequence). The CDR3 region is CSGSRDSIQETQYF. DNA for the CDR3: TGCAGTGGCAGCCGGGACTCGATCCAAGAGACCCAGTACTTC.

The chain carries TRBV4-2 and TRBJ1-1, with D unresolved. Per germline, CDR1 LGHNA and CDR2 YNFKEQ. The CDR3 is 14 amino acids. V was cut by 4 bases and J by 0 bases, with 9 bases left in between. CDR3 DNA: TGTGCCAGCAGCCGGACGGAAATGAACACTGAAGCTTTCTTT. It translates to CASSRTEMNTEAFF.

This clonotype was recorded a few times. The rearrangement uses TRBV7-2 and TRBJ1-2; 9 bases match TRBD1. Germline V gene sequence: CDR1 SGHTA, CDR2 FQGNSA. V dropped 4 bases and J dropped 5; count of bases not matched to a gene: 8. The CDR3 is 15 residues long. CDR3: CASSSQTGGGYGYTF. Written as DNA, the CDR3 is TGTGCCAGCAGCTCCCAGACAGGGGGGGGTTATGGCTACACCTTC.

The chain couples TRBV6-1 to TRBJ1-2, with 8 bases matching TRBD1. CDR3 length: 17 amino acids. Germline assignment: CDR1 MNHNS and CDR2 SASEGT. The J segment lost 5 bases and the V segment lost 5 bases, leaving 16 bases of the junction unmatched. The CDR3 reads CASSNGGTGAPSYGYTF. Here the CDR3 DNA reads TGTGCCAGCAGTAATGGAGGGACAGGCGCCCCCTCTTATGGCTACACCTTC.

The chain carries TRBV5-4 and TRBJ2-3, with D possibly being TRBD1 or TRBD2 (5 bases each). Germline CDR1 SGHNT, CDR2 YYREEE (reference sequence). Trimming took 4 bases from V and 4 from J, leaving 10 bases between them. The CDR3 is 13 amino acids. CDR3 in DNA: TGTGCCAGCAGCAGGGACCTGGCAGATACGCAGTATTTT. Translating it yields CASSRDLADTQYF.

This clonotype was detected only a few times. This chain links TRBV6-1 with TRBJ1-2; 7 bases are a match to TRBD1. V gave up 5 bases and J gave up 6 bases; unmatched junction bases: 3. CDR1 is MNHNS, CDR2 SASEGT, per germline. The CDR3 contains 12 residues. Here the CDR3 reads CASSQQGNGYTF. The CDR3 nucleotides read TGTGCCAGCAGTCAACAGGGGAATGGCTACACCTTC.

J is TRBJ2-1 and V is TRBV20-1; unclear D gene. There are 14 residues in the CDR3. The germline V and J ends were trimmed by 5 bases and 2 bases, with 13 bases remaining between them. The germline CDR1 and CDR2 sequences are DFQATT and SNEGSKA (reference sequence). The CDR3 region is CSAWNSPTYNEQFF. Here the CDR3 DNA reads TGCAGTGCTTGGAACAGCCCTACCTACAATGAGCAGTTCTTC.

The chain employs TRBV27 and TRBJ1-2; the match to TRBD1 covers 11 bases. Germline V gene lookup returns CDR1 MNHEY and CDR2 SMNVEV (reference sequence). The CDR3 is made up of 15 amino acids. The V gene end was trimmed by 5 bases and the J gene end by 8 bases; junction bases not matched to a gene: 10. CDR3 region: CASSPGTGGIWGYTF. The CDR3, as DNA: TGTGCCAGCAGTCCGGGGACAGGGGGTATCTGGGGCTACACCTTC.

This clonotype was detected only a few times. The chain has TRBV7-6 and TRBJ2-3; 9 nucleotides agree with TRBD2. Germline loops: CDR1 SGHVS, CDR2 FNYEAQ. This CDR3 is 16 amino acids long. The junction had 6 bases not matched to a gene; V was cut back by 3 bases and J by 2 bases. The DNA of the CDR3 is TGTGCCAGCAGCTTGGGCCCTAGCGGGGCCACAGATACGCAGTATTTT. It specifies CASSLGPSGATDTQYF. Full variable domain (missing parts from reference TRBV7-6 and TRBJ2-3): GAGVSQSPRYKVTKRGQDVALRCDPISGHVSLYWYRQALGQGPEFLTYFNYEAQQDKSGLPNDRFSAERPEGSISTLTIQRTEQRDSAMYRCASSLGPSGATDTQYFGPGTRLTVL.

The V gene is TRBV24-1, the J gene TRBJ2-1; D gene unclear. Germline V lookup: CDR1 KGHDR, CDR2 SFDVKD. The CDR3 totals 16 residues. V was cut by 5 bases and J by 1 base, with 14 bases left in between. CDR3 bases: TGTGCCACCAGTGCCCAAGATAGCAAATCCTACAATGAGCAGTTCTTC. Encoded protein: CATSAQDSKSYNEQFF.

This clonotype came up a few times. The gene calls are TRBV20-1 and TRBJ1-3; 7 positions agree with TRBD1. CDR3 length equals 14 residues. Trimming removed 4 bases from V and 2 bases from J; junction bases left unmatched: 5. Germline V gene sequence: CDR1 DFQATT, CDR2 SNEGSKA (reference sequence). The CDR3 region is CSAIEGATGNTIYF. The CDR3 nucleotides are TGCAGTGCTATAGAGGGGGCGACTGGAAACACCATATATTTT.

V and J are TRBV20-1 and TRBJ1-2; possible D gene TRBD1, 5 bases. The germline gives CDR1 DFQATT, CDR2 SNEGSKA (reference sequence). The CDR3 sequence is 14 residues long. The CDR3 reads CSTRPWAGNYGYTF. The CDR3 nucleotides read TGCAGCACTCGCCCCTGGGCAGGGAACTATGGCTACACCTTC.

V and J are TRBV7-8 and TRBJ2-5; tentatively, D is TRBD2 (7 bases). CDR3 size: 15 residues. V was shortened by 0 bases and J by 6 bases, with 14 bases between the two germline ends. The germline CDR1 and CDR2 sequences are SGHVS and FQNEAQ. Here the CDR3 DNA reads TGTGCCAGCAGCTTAGCGGGGGGGCGAGGAAAGACCCAGTACTTC. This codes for CASSLAGGRGKTQYF.

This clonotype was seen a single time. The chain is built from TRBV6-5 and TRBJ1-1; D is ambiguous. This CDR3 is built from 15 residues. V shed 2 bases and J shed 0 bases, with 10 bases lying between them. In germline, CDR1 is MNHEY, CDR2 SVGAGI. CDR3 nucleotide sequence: TGTGCCAGCAGTTACGGGCAGGCATTGAACACTGAAGCTTTCTTT. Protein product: CASSYGQALNTEAFF.

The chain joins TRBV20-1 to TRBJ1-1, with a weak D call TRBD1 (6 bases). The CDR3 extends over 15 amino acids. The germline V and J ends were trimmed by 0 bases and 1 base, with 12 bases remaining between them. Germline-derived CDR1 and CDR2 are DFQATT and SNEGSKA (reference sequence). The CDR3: CSARDGGGQNTEAFF. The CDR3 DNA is TGCAGTGCTAGAGATGGTGGGGGCCAGAACACTGAAGCTTTCTTT.

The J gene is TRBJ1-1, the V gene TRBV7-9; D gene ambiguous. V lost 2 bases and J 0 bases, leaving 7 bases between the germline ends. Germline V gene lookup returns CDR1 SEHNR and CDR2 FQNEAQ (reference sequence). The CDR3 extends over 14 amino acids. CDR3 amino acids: CASSLTEMNTEAFF. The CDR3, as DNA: TGTGCCAGCAGCTTAACAGAGATGAACACTGAAGCTTTCTTT.